This entry concerns a single TCR beta chain. Its antigen is undetermined. Looked up from germline, CDR1 is LNHDA and CDR2 is SQIVND (reference sequence). There are 15 residues in the CDR3. V was shortened by 0 bases and J by 2 bases, with 11 bases between the two germline ends. The entry originates in a study of Ad26.COV2.S vaccination and SARS-CoV-2 variants. Overall study: Recipients of Ad26.COV2.S got it intramuscularly, once or twice 56 days apart. Study-wide results and limits: Using TCR breadth and depth analyses may have led to underestimated total T cell responses.

Profiled with immunoSEQ multiplex PCR; TCRdb holds only in-frame clones, not every one. The data hold hundreds of thousands of clones, with about 92% observed a single time. The treatment denotes: around 19 received Ad26.COV2.S at low or high dose, single or two shots; about five received placebo; per-sample allocation not given. Repertoires come from day 63 after the first vaccine or placebo injection. An adult donor aged 18-55 years was enrolled in Boston. Expression of Wuhan-strain SARS-CoV-2 spike came from the Ad26 vector that formed the vaccine. The sample in question was peripheral blood, obtained in a trial of Ad26.COV2.S vaccine versus placebo. The chain has TRBV19 and TRBJ2-7; D remains unclear. The sequence was collected from a person aged 18-60 years who received the Ad26.COV2.S COVID-19 vaccine or a placebo. Written as DNA, the CDR3 is TGTGCCAGTAGTATAGAAAAGACACCTACCTACGAGCAGTACTTC. Translating gives CASSIEKTPTYEQYF.